The clone carrying this T cell receptor beta chain has just a few counts. Time point noted: patch test 2, 6 weeks after DPC sensitization. The treatment is: therapeutic diphenylcyclopropenone sensitization with weekly scalp DPC. Individual cDNA molecules had unique molecular identifiers attached to them by the library. Original analysis: There were a median of approximately 88,000 TCRs per sample, with a range from roughly 23,224 to 690,600. MiXCR, run by TCRdb on the RACE reads, gives a single entry per CDR3 protein. The V and J calls reflect TCRdb's pipeline rather than the authors' work. The table has roughly 380,000 distinct CDR3 sequences, about 6% seen once. This sample is drawn from a study of human T cells and chemical hapten exposure. Trimming pared 4 bases from V and 0 bases from J, leaving 19 bases between. CDR3 length: 18 residues. Germline CDR1 KGHSY, CDR2 FQNENV.

The input for sequencing was whole blood, taken in connection with sensitization to the hapten diphenylcyclopropenone (DPC). The chain is built from TRBV16 and TRBJ1-5; TRBD1 might be the D (6 bases). This TCR was recovered from a woman in her late teens or twenties with alopecia areata. Some clones in this sample may be carry-over from other donors' samples. The CDR3, as DNA: TGTGCCAGCAGCCTATCCGGGACAATAAGCTATAGCAATCAGCCCCAGCATTTT. Its protein product is CASSLSGTISYSNQPQHF.